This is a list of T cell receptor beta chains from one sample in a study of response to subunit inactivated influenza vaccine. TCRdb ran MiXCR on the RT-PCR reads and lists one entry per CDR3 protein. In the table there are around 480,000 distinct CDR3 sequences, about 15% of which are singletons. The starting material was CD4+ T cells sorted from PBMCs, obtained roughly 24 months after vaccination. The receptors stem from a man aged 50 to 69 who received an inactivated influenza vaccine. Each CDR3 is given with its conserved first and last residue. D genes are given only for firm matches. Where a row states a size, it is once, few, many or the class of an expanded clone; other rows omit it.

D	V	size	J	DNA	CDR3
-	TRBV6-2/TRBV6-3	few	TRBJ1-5	TGTGCCAGCAGGGGCACGTTGCCGACCCAGCATTTT	CASRGTLPTQHF
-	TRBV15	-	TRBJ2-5	TGTGCCACCAGCAGAGATCTGCAAGGGGAGACCCAGTACTTC	CATSRDLQGETQYF
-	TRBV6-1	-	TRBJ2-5	TGTGCCAGCAGTGAACCGTCAGAGACCCAGTACTTC	CASSEPSETQYF
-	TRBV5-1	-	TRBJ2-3	TGCGCCAGCAGCTCCGGATTCGAAGATACGCAGTATTTT	CASSSGFEDTQYF
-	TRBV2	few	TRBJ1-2	TGTGCCAGCAGTGAGGGACTCTATGGCTACACCTTC	CASSEGLYGYTF
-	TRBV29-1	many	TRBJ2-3	TGCAGCGTTGGAATCGTAACCCAAGATACGCAGTATTTT	CSVGIVTQDTQYF
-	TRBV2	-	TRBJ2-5	TGTGCCAGCAGTGAATATGTCCAGTACTTC	CASSEYVQYF
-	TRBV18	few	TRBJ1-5	TGTGCCAGCTCACCGTTGGATAGCAATCAGCCCCAGCATTTT	CASSPLDSNQPQHF
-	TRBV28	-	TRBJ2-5	TGTGCCAGCAGTTTGCCCCGGGAGACCCAGTACTTC	CASSLPRETQYF
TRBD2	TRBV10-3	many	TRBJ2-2	TGTGCCATCAGAGCGGGAGTGGGCACCGGGGAGCTGTTTTTT	CAIRAGVGTGELFF
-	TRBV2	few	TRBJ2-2	TGTGCCAGCAGGCCGGGGAGAAACACCGGGGAGCTGTTTTTT	CASRPGRNTGELFF
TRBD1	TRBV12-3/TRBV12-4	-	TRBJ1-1	TGTGCCAGCAGCACAGGGGGGGGGGACACTGAAGCTTTCTTT	CASSTGGGDTEAFF
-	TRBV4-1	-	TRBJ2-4	TGCGCCAGCAGCCAGGGGACATGGGGGAACATTCAGTACTTC	CASSQGTWGNIQYF
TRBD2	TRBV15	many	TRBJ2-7	TGTGCCACCAGCAAAGCGGGACCCCTCTCCTACGAGCAGTACTTC	CATSKAGPLSYEQYF
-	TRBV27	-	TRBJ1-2	TGTGCCAGCAGTTTACAAGGAGGGAATACGTATGGCTACACCTTC	CASSLQGGNTYGYTF
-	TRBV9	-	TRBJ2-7	TGTGCCAGCAGTATAAGCGGCGAGAGCTCCTACGAGCAGTACTTC	CASSISGESSYEQYF
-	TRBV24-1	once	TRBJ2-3	TGTGCCACCAGTGATCCTACTGGAGATACGCAGTATTTT	CATSDPTGDTQYF
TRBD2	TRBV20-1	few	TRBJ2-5	TGCAGTGCCGCTTGGACTAGCGGGGGGGTTCTCCAAGAGACCCAGTACTTC	CSAAWTSGGVLQETQYF
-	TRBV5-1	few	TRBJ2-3	TGCGCCAGCAGCTCCAGACTAGTAGCTTCAGATACGCAGTATTTT	CASSSRLVASDTQYF
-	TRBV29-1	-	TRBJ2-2	TGCAGCGTTGGGGACACGAACACCGGGGAGCTGTTTTTT	CSVGDTNTGELFF
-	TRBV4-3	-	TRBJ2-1	TGCGCCAGCAGCCAAGATGGACAACCCTACAATGAGCAGTTCTTC	CASSQDGQPYNEQFF
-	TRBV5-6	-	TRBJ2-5	TGTGCCAGCAGCGGACGGCGGTACCAAGAGACCCAGTACTTC	CASSGRRYQETQYF
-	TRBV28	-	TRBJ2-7	TGTGCCAGCAGTCCAGGGGCGAGGGAGCAGTACTTC	CASSPGAREQYF
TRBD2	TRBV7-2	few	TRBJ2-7	TGTGCCAGCAGCTCGCGACTAGCCTCCTACGAGCAGTACTTC	CASSSRLASYEQYF
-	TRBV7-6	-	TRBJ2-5	TGTGCCAGCAGCTTGTCAGGGAATGTGAAGACCCAGTACTTC	CASSLSGNVKTQYF
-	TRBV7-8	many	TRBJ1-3	TGTGCCAGCAGCCAGGTCTCTGGAAACACCATATATTTT	CASSQVSGNTIYF
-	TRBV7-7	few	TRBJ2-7	TGTGCTAGCAGCTTAGAGGTTAGGGGGGGAGAGCAGTACTTC	CASSLEVRGGEQYF
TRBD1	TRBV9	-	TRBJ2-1	TGTGCCAGCAGCTTATCCGGGACAGGGCTCGGTGAGCAGTTCTTC	CASSLSGTGLGEQFF
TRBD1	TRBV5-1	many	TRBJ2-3	TGCGCCAGCAGCTGGGGACAGGGGGTCATGACAGATACGCAGTATTTT	CASSWGQGVMTDTQYF
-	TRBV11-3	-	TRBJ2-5	TGTGCCAGCCCCTTTCACCCGGCGATCATCGAAGAGACCCAGTACTTC	CASPFHPAIIEETQYF
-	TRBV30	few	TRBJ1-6	TGTGCCTGGGGACCTCGGGGGCATTCACCCCTCCACTTT	CAWGPRGHSPLHF
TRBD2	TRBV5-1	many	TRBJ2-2	TGCGCCAGCAGCACGGGACTAGCGGGAGGCCTCACCGGGGAGCTGTTTTTT	CASSTGLAGGLTGELFF
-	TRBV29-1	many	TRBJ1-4	TGCAGCGGCAAGTCTAATGAAAAACTGTTTTTT	CSGKSNEKLFF
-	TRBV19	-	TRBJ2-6	TGTGCCAGTAGTCGACCTCGGCTAGCGCCGAGCTCTGGGGCCAACGTCCTGACTTTC	CASSRPRLAPSSGANVLTF
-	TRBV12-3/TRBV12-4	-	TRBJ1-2	TGTGCCAGCAGTTCTGGACTCACCTCCTATGGCTACACCTTC	CASSSGLTSYGYTF
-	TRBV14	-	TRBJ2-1	TGTGCCAGCAGCCAAGATTATCGAGGTAGGAGTATTACCTACAATGAGCAGTTCTTC	CASSQDYRGRSITYNEQFF
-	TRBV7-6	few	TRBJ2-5	TGTGCCAGCAGCTTAGCTGGACAGAGACAAGAGACCCAGTACTTC	CASSLAGQRQETQYF
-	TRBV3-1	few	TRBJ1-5	TGTGCCAGCAGCCAAGGTGTTCAAGGGCCCCAGCATTTT	CASSQGVQGPQHF
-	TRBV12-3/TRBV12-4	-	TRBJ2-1	TGTGCCAGCAGGCTTGTCAGTGAGCAGTTCTTC	CASRLVSEQFF
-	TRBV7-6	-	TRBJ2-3	TGTGCCAGCAGCTTTTCGCCACCCAAGGACTCAGATACGCAGTATTTT	CASSFSPPKDSDTQYF
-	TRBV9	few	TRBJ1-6	TGTGCCAGCAGCCTACGGGGGTCGGCGATGTCACCCCTCCACTTT	CASSLRGSAMSPLHF
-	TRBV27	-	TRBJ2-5	TGTGCCAGCAGTACGACAATACAAGAGACCCAGTACTTC	CASSTTIQETQYF
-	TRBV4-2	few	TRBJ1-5	TGTGCCAGCAGCCAAGTTTGGACAGAATCGGGGTTCAATCAGCCCCAGCATTTT	CASSQVWTESGFNQPQHF
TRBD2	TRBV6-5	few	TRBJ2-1	TGTGCCAGCAGTTACTCGGCGGGACTAGCGGGGGAGGATGAGCAGTTCTTC	CASSYSAGLAGEDEQFF
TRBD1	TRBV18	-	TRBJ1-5	TGTGCCAGCTCACCTTCGACAGGGTACCAGCCCCAGCATTTT	CASSPSTGYQPQHF
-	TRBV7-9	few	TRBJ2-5	TGTGCCAGCAGCTTATTCTTGGAGACCCAGTACTTC	CASSLFLETQYF
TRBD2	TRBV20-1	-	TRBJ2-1	TGCAGTGCAAGAGGGACTAGCGGGAGTCATGAGCAGTTCTTC	CSARGTSGSHEQFF